This passage covers 6 T cell receptor beta chains from one sample sequenced in a study of glioma-infiltrating T cells after dendritic cell vaccination (dated by TCRdb to the mid-2010s). Library method: the immunoSEQ multiplex PCR assay. This immuneACCESS table, as held by TCRdb, lists in-frame sequences with V and J called but not all clones. Of the missing ones, under half trace to an unresolved V gene in checked studies; the others have no known cause. Within this sample are roughly 100,000 clones, with roughly 76% of them counted one time only. The ten largest clones add up to approximately 12% of the sample. Sample: blood, taken before dendritic cell vaccination. The receptors come from a human donor with glioblastoma.

The V and J genes are TRBV18 and TRBJ2-7, with D hard to call. Trimming removed 3 bases from V and 7 bases from J, with 10 bases in between. From germline, CDR1 is KGHSH and CDR2 LQKENI. The CDR3 totals 12 residues. CDR3 sequence reads: CASSPSLEEQYF. The CDR3 DNA sequence: TGTGCCAGCTCACCGAGTCTTGAAGAGCAGTACTTC.

This chain joins TRBV14 and TRBJ2-1; tentative D call: TRBD2 (6 bases). V was pared by 4 bases and J by 8 bases, with 9 bases between. This CDR3 is 12 amino acids long. Germline loops: CDR1 SGHDN, CDR2 FVKESK. CDR3 protein: CASSPGGDEQFF. CDR3 DNA sequence: TGTGCCAGCAGCCCAGGCGGGGATGAGCAGTTCTTC. The entire variable domain, with the rest obtained from reference TRBV14 and TRBJ2-1, is as follows: EAGVTQFPSHSVIEKGQTVTLRCDPISGHDNLYWYRRVMGKEIKFLLHFVKESKQDESGMPNNRFLAERTGGTYSTLKVQPAELEDSGVYFCASSPGGDEQFFGPGTRLTVL.

The genes are TRBV7-2 and TRBJ1-1; no reliable D call. The germline CDR1 and CDR2 sequences are SGHTA and FQGNSA. Trimming shortened V by 1 base and J by 1 base, and 7 bases separated the two germline ends. This CDR3 is 14 amino acids long. The CDR3 is CASSLGSGNTEAFF. The DNA of the CDR3 is TGTGCCAGCAGCTTAGGGTCGGGGAACACTGAAGCTTTCTTT.

The CDR3 region is CASSFDSMVTEAFF. The DNA of the CDR3 is TGTGCCAGCAGTTTCGACAGTATGGTCACTGAAGCTTTCTTT. The V and J genes are TRBV6-5 and TRBJ1-1; D may be TRBD1 (5 bases). Germline V CDR1 and CDR2: MNHEY, SVGAGI. This CDR3 has 14 residues. The germline V and J ends were trimmed by 4 bases and 4 bases, with 13 bases remaining between them.

This chain uses TRBV5-1 with TRBJ2-3; 9 positions agree with TRBD2. The CDR3 extends over 15 amino acids. Germline V gene data show CDR1 as SGHRS and CDR2 as YFSETQ. After removal of 2 bases from V and 5 bases from J, the junction contained 6 bases not matched to a gene. The CDR3 DNA sequence: TGCGCCAGCAGCTTAGGCGGGGGGGCAGTAGATACGCAGTATTTT. Protein: CASSLGGGAVDTQYF.

The V and J genes are TRBV9 and TRBJ2-2; tentative D call: TRBD1 (6 bases). The V gene's germline CDR1 is SGDLS and CDR2 YYNGEE. The CDR3 is 16 amino acids. Trimming left V 4 bases short and J 0 bases short, with 13 bases between. CDR3 sequence reads: CASSTRQAANTGELFF. CDR3 in DNA: TGTGCCAGCAGCACCCGACAGGCAGCGAACACCGGGGAGCTGTTTTTT.